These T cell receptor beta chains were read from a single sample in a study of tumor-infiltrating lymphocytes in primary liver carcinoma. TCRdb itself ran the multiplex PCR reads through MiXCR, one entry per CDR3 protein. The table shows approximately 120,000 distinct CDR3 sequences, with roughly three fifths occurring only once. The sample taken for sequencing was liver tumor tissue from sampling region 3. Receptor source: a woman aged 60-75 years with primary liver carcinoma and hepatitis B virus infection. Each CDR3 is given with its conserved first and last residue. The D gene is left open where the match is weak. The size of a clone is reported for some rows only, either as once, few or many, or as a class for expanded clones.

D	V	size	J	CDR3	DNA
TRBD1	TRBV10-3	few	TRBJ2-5	CAISESRGRTDSETQYF	TGTGCCATCAGTGAGTCCAGGGGGCGGACGGATTCAGAGACCCAGTACTTC
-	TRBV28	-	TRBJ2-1	CASSPERYNEQFF	TGTGCCAGCAGCCCCGAACGGTACAATGAGCAGTTCTTC
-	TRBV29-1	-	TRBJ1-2	CSIGDGPGTCGYTF	TGTAGCATTGGAGATGGTCCAGGTACATGTGGCTACACCTTC
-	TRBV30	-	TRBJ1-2	CAWSQFGAPKKGYTF	TGTGCCTGGAGTCAGTTCGGGGCACCAAAGAAGGGCTACACCTTC
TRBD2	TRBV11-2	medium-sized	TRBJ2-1	CASSTTSGRSNEQFF	TGTGCCAGCAGCACGACTAGCGGGAGAAGTAATGAGCAGTTCTTC
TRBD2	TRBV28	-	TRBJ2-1	CVSSLSAGGLYNEQFF	TGTGTCAGCAGTCTATCAGCGGGAGGCCTTTACAATGAGCAGTTCTTC
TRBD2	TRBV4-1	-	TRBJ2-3	CASSFGTSGYTDTLYF	TGCGCCAGCAGCTTTGGGACTAGCGGATACACAGATACGCTGTATTTT
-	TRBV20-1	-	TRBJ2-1	CNATKGGVSHNEQFF	TGCAATGCTACTAAGGGGGGAGTAAGTCACAATGAGCAGTTCTTC
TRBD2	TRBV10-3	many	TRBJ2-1	CAISPMTGRSGRAYNEQFF	TGTGCCATCAGTCCCATGACAGGGAGAAGCGGGAGGGCCTACAATGAGCAGTTCTTC
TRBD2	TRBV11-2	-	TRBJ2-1	CAGSRSSGFNNEQFF	TGTGCCGGCAGCAGGTCTAGCGGGTTTAACAATGAGCAGTTCTTC
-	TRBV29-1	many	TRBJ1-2	CSVISAPNYGYTF	TGCAGCGTTATCTCAGCTCCTAACTATGGCTACACCTTC
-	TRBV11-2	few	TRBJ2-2	CASSLGANGELFF	TGTGCCAGCAGCTTAGGGGCCAACGGGGAGCTGTTTTTT
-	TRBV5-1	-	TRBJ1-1	CASSLGGVMNTEAFF	TGCGCCAGCAGCTTGGGGGGCGTTATGAACACTGAAGCTTTCTTT
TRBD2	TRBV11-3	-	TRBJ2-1	CASSSTGTRGSEQFF	TGTGCTAGCAGCTCAACCGGGACTAGAGGCAGTGAGCAGTTCTTC
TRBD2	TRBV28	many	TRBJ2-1	CASRENPGLAGVVEQFF	TGTGCCAGCAGAGAAAACCCGGGACTAGCGGGAGTGGTTGAGCAGTTCTTC
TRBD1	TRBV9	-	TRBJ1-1	CASSPGQGAMMDTEASF	TGTGCCAGCAGCCCCGGACAGGGGGCGATGATGGACACTGAAGCTTCCTTT
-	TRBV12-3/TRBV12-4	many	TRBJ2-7	CASRAQSGTKYYEQYF	TGTGCCAGCAGAGCCCAATCCGGGACAAAATACTACGAGCAGTACTTC
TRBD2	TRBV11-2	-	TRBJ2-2	CASSFLAGVSTGELLF	TGTGCCAGCAGCTTCCTAGCGGGAGTAAGCACCGGGGAGCTTCTTTTT
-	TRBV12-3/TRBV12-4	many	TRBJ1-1	CASSLGHKNTEAFF	TGTGCCAGCAGTTTAGGGCACAAGAACACTGAAGCTTTCTTT
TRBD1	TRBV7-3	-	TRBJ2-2	CASSPGTGGPNTGELFF	TGTGCCAGCAGCCCCGGGACAGGGGGTCCAAACACCGGGGAGCTGTTTTTT
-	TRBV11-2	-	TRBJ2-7	CPSSQAAEQYF	TGTCCCAGCAGTCAAGCGGCCGAGCAGTACTTC
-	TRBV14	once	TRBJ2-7	CASSQDLLSGSNNQQYF	TGTGCCAGCAGCCAAGATCTCCTAAGCGGTTCGAACAACCAGCAGTACTTC
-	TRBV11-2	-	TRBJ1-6	CASFSGPYNSPLHF	TGTGCCAGCTTTTCTGGCCCGTACAACTCACCCCTCCACTTT
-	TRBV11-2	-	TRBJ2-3	CASSLDLTDTQYF	TGTGCCAGCAGTTTAGATCTTACAGATACACAGTATTTT
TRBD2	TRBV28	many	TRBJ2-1	CASSSPAGGSYNEQFF	TGTGCCAGCAGTTCCCCAGCGGGAGGGTCCTACAATGAGCAGTTCTTC
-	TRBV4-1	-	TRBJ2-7	CASSPQGGGTYEQYF	TGCGCCAGCAGCCCCCAGGGGGGAGGGACCTACGAGCAGTACTTC
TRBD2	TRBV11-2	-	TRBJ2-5	CVNSPWGGETQYF	TGTGTCAACAGCCCCTGGGGGGGGGAGACCCAGTACTTC
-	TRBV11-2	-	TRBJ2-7	CASSLERMSSCNEQYF	TGTGCCAGCAGCTTAGAGCGGATGAGCTCCTGCAATGAGCAGTACTTC
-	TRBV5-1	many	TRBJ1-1	CASSLGQAGTEAFF	TGCGCCAGCAGCTTGGGACAGGCTGGCACTGAAGCTTTCTTT
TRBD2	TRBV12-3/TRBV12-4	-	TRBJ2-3	CASSAGTSGGEDTQCF	TGTGCCAGCAGCGCCGGGACTAGCGGGGGAGAGGATACGCAGTGTTTT
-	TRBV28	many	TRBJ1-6	CASSLGSSRGEPLHF	TGTGCCAGCAGTTTAGGGTCCAGCCGCGGGGAACCCCTCCACTTT
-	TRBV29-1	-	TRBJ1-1	CSRTIGDTKAFF	TGCAGCAGGACCATAGGCGACACTAAAGCTTTCTTT
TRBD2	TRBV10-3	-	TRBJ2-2	CAIRGSWCVDKTGELFF	TGTGCCATCCGCGGGAGTTGGTGTGTAGATAAAACCGGGGAGCTGTTTTTT
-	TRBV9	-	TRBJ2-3	CAGSGGAPTDTQYF	TGTGCCGGCAGCGGAGGGGCGCCCACAGATACACAGTATTTT
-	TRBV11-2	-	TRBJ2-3	CASSFGTLPGDAQYF	TGTGCCAGCAGTTTTGGGACACTCCCGGGGGATGCGCAGTATTTT
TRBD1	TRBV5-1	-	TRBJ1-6	CASSQNRGRSNSPLHF	TGCGCCAGTAGTCAAAACAGGGGTAGGAGTAATTCACCCCTCCACTTT
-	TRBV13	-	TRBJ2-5	CTSSRPSTQETQYF	TGTACCAGCAGCCGGCCCTCGACCCAAGAGACCCAGTACTTC
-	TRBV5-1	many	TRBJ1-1	CASSLVQGLTEAFF	TGCGCCAGCAGCTTGGTTCAGGGTCTTACTGAAGCTTTCTTT
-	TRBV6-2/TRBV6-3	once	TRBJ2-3	CASSYGTGVLRHSTDTQYF	TGTGCCAGCAGTTACGGGACCGGGGTTCTTCGACACAGCACAGATACGCAGTATTTT
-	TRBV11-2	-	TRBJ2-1	CASSSNRNSYEQFF	TGTGCCAGCAGCTCTAACAGGAACTCCTATGAGCAGTTCTTC
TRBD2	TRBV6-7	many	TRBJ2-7	CAGGGYEQYF	TGTGCCGGGGGGGGTTACGAGCAGTACTTC
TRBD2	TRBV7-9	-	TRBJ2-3	CTSSLASSGTDTQYF	TGTACCAGCAGCTTAGCGTCTAGCGGGACAGATACGCAGTATTTT
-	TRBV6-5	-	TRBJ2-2	CVISYTPGVNTGELFF	TGTGTCATCAGTTATACACCGGGGGTGAACACCGGGGAGCTGTTTTTT
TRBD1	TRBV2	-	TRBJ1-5	CASSGQGALGQPQHF	TGTGCCAGCAGTGGACAGGGGGCTTTGGGTCAGCCCCAGCATTTT
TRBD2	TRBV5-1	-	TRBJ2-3	CTSSSSGGEDTQYF	TGCACCAGCAGCTCGAGCGGGGGGGAGGACACGCAGTATTTT